This T cell receptor beta chain was profiled in a study of blood T cell repertoires in COVID-19. Original analysis: Amplification of reference gene primers was used by the study to estimate nucleated cell counts. Data came from immunoSEQ multiplex PCR; TCRdb stores just in-frame clones and leaves some out. Clone size and the V and J calls come from that table; the DNA yielded D and trimming. The sample holds almost 350,000 clones, approximately 89% seen once. A Seattle source enrolled patients during active infection and followed them longitudinally. This CDR3 has 19 amino acids. The junction had 12 bases not matched to a gene; V was cut back by 5 bases and J by 4 bases. Germline V gives CDR1 SEHNR, CDR2 FQNEAQ (reference sequence).

The sequence was obtained from a woman aged 55 to 70 with COVID-19, enrolled during active disease. The chain is built from TRBV7-9 and TRBJ2-1; TRBD2 matches 15 bases. Source material: peripheral blood. The DNA for the CDR3 is TGTGCCAGCAGCCAGGGACTAGCGGGGGGACCGAGAGGGTACAATGAGCAGTTCTTC. Translation: CASSQGLAGGPRGYNEQFF. The full variable domain, completed using reference TRBV7-9 and TRBJ2-1, is DTGVSQNPRHKITKRGQNVTFRCDPISEHNRLYWYRQTLGQGPEFLTYFQNEAQLEKSRLLSDRFSAERPKGSFSTLEIQRTEQGDSAMYLCASSQGLAGGPRGYNEQFFGPGTRLTVL.